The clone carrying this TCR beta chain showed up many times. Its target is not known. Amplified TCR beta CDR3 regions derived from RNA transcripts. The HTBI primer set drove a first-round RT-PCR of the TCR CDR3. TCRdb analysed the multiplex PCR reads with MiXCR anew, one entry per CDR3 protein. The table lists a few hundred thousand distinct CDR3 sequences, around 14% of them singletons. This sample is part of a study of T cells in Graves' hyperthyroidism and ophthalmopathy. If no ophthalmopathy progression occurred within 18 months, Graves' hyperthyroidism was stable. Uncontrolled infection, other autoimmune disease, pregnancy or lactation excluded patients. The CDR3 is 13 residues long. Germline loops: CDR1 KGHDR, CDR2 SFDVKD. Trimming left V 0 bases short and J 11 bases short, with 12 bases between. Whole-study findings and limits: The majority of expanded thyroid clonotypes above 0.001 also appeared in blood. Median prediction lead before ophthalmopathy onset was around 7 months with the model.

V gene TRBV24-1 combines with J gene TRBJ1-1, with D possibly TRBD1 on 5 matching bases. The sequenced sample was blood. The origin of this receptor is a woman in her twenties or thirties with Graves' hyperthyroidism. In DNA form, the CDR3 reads TGTGCCACCAGTGATTTGAGTACAGGACGGGCTTTCTTT. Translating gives CATSDLSTGRAFF.